Sequencing of this T cell receptor beta chain was carried out in a study of blood T cell repertoires in COVID-19. Study overall: The cDNA or gDNA used as material had been derived from T cells, B-cell-depleted T cells, or PBMCs.

This CDR3 is built from 13 residues. Germline V lookup: CDR1 MNHEY, CDR2 SVGAGI. The V end lost 6 bases, the J end lost 2 bases, and 10 bases lay between the germline ends. Generated by immunoSEQ multiplex PCR, the TCRdb table keeps only in-frame clones and is missing some. The table lists more than 90,000 clones, approximately 86% of them singletons. The receptor comes from a human donor in a cohort sampled during active COVID-19. The chain has TRBV6-5 and TRBJ1-2; D might be TRBD1 (6 bases). The sequenced sample was peripheral blood. The CDR3 DNA is TGTGCCAGCAGCAACAGGGAAAACTATGGCTACACCTTC. Its protein product is CASSNRENYGYTF.